One T cell receptor beta chain is described in this entry. Antigen specificity is unknown. Produced via immunoSEQ multiplex PCR; TCRdb's table is partial and in-frame only. The table lists about 27,000 clones, 90% to 95% of them singletons, with approximately 0.82% in the top ten. The sample belongs to a study of graft-versus-host responses after intestinal transplantation. Study overall: The whole recipient group had anti-thymocyte globulin induction followed by tacrolimus and steroids for roughly three years.

General study points: Individuals who had graft-donor T cell macrochimerism had allografts that showed high graft-versus-host to host-versus-graft clonal ratios.

V lost 2 bases and J lost 5; bases outside the gene matches: 1. There are 13 residues in the CDR3. Looked up from germline, CDR1 is SGHRS and CDR2 is YFSETQ. The clonotype originates from a human patient who received an intestinal transplant, so some T cells may come from the graft donor. The rearrangement joins TRBV5-1 to TRBJ2-5, with 9 nucleotides matching TRBD2. The sample here was PBMCs, taken roughly 30 days after intestinal transplant. The CDR3 bases are TGCGCCAGCAGCTTTAGCGGGGGTGAGACCCAGTACTTC. Its translation is CASSFSGGETQYF. The full variable domain, rest sourced from reference TRBV5-1 and TRBJ2-5, is KAGVTQTPRYLIKTRGQQVTLSCSPISGHRSVSWYQQTPGQGLQFLFEYFSETQRNKGNFPGRFSGRQFSNSRSEMNVSTLELGDSALYLCASSFSGGETQYFGPGTRLLVL.